This T cell receptor (beta chain) originates from a study of cytomegalovirus exposure and HLA in healthy donors. The overall study: Early release data held 80 million to 100 million unique TCRs from HLA-typed donors. General study results and limits: When presence/absence was analysed, sequencing depth was taken to be roughly uniform across donors. In a later analysis, at a false discovery rate of 0.05, about 15,000 TCR beta sequences were associated with HLA alleles.

Note on this clone: The antigen remains undetermined.

Germline V gene lookup returns CDR1 SGHVS and CDR2 FQNEAQ. CDR3 size: 16 residues. The V gene end was trimmed by 1 base and the J gene end by 2 bases; junction bases not matched to a gene: 3. PCR involved 60 Vbeta and 13 Jbeta primers. The assay was immunoSEQ multiplex PCR, and TCRdb's table has in-frame clones only and misses some. The data contain about 130,000 clones, about 86% of them seen just once; the ten biggest clones take up about 0.75%. Sequencing used PBMCs. The sequence came from a young man in good health and CMV-seronegative. This chain uses TRBV7-8 with TRBJ1-5; 9 nucleotides match TRBD1. The CDR3 loop reads CASSLGDRVGNQPQHF. CDR3 nucleotides: TGTGCCAGCAGCTTAGGGGACAGGGTTGGCAATCAGCCCCAGCATTTT.